This T cell receptor beta chain was obtained from a study of human T cells and chemical hapten exposure (dated by TCRdb to the early 2020s). Turning to the overall study: For sensitization, 2% DPC in acetone was applied to a roughly 2 cm by roughly 2 cm area of upper inner arm skin. Throughout the roughly 24-week study period, patients were also given weekly therapeutic DPC doses on the scalp. Patch tests used Finn chambers with 0.01% DPC on the upper back, scored after 6 days by International Contact Dermatitis Research Group standards. The patient cohort, mostly female, included alopecia areata with under or over 50% scalp involvement, alopecia totalis and alopecia universalis. Libraries were pooled for sequencing, and variation in per-sample TCR yields was attributed mainly to small differences in library volumes within the pool. Peripheral blood TCR repertoire changes were tracked in vivo in alopecia patients during primary and secondary sensitization to the hapten diphenylcyclopropenone (DPC). Blood samples were taken from patients before sensitization (week 0) and at 2, 6 and about 24 weeks after DPC sensitization. For TCR sequencing, blood came from about 29 alopecia patients at anywhere from one to four time points (pre-sensitization, 2, 6 and 24 weeks).

Preparation of the library involved RACE. Sequencing instrument: NextSeq 500. Library preparation attached unique molecular identifiers to individual cDNA molecules for quantitative, reproducible TCR counting. For every blood RNA sample, sequencing covered both the TCR alpha and TCR beta chains. Concerning the study's data processing: A median of about 87,000 TCRs per sample was observed, with a range of roughly 23,224 to 750,000. V, J and CDR3 annotation of the TCR reads was carried out using the Decombinator software suite. For the PS versus PT1 abundance plots, all samples were subsampled to the same number of TCRs (28,000). Expanded TCRs were defined as absent before sensitization and observed at least eight times at the 2-week time point. TCRdb took the public reads, trimmed them with fastp at Q25, ran MiXCR for clone calling and kept in-frame beta chains. Here each entry gathers all rows of one CDR3 protein and keeps the most common genes and DNA. The V and J calls and clone size are TCRdb's, not the authors'. In this sample the table shows under 400,000 distinct CDR3 sequences, 5.1% of which occur a single time. The top ten constitute just over 2.5% of the sample.

Study-level results and caveats: DPC sensitization did not change how many TCRs were above 1 in 1000 frequency, and no evidence was found of alterations in global repertoire structure. Because all patients had alopecia, a presumed autoimmune disease, the immune response of the patients might differ from that of healthy individuals. Significantly more large CDR3 similarity clusters were formed by expanded TCRs than by pre-sensitization or healthy control sets, consistent with antigen-driven responses. After repeated subsampling, the strength of the expansion versus patch-test correlation and the threshold at which it became significant changed. A positive correlation was found between the number of PT1 expanded TCRs and patch test score, with significance reached at thresholds 8, 16 and 32 but not 4.

From the cysteine through the phenylalanine, the CDR3 covers 13 amino acids. The retained sequence is limited to the CDR3, 39 bases, with the frame set at the first base. V is clipped by 3 bases and J by 4 bases, and the sequence between their germline boundaries is 12 bases long. The germline V gene (reference sequence) sets CDR1 to GTSNPN and CDR2 to SVGIG. A note on this clonotype: The antigen this receptor binds is unknown. Base qualities are missing; no much larger clone stands one base away.

The time point label corresponds to: pre-sensitization, week 0. Explained via the paper, the treatment or condition label denotes: therapeutic diphenylcyclopropenone sensitization with weekly scalp DPC. At every patch-test visit, the blood draw took place before the patch test was put on. Patients were considered eligible if aged 18 to 70, diagnosed with alopecia and deemed suitable for DPC therapy, and patients were excluded if pregnant. Total RNA was isolated from unfractionated whole blood collected in Tempus Blood RNA tubes. The specimen comprised whole blood, sampled in connection with sensitization to the hapten diphenylcyclopropenone (DPC). The receptor chain draws on TRBV30 and TRBJ1-2, with the D gene too uncertain to name. This clonotype was sampled from a woman aged 45-65 years with alopecia areata. Some clones in this sample may be carry-over from other donors' samples. The base sequence is TGTGCCTGGAGGATTAAGGGTGTCTATGGCTACACCTTC. Translated, it gives CAWRIKGVYGYTF.